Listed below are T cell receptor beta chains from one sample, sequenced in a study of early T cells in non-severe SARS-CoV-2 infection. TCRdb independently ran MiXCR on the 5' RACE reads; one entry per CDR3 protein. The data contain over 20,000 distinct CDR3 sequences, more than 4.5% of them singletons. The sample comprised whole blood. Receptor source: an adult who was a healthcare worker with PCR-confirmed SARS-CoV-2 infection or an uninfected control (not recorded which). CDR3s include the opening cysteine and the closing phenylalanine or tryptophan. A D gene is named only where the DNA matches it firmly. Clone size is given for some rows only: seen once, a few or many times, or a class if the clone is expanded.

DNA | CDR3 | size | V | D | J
TGCGCCAGCAGCTTAGAGCGGGATACGCCCTACAATGAGCAGTTCTTC | CASSLERDTPYNEQFF | few | TRBV5-1 | TRBD2 | TRBJ2-1
TGTGCCAGCAGCTTAGTTGCCGGGAAAGAGACCCAGTACTTC | CASSLVAGKETQYF | many | TRBV7-2 | - | TRBJ2-5
TGCAGTGCTAGACAGACAGCCTACAATGAGCAGTTCTTC | CSARQTAYNEQFF | - | TRBV20-1 | - | TRBJ2-1
TGTGCCAGCAGCTACAGGGAGAAATCACCCCTCCACTTT | CASSYREKSPLHF | many | TRBV11-2 | - | TRBJ1-6
TGTGCCAGCAGCCAAGATCGGGGGAGTACTAATGAAAAACTGTTTTTT | CASSQDRGSTNEKLFF | many | TRBV3-1 | - | TRBJ1-4
TGCAGTGCTAGTTCAGGGATACCGAACACCGGGGAGCTGTTTTTT | CSASSGIPNTGELFF | many | TRBV20-1 | - | TRBJ2-2
TGTGCCAGCAGCCAAGATCCAGGCCTGACTAACTACTTC | CASSQDPGLTNYF | many | TRBV3-1 | - | TRBJ2-5
TGTGCCAGCAGCTTACGGCAACAGTCCTACAATGAGCAGTTCTTC | CASSLRQQSYNEQFF | medium-sized | TRBV11-2 | - | TRBJ2-1
TGTGCCACCGAAGGACAGGGTCGCACCGGGGAGCTGTTTTTT | CATEGQGRTGELFF | - | TRBV7-2 | TRBD1 | TRBJ2-2
TGTGCCAGCAGCTCAGACCTTAGCGGCGAGCAGTACTTC | CASSSDLSGEQYF | - | TRBV9 | - | TRBJ2-7
TGTGCCAGCAGCGAGGGGGCTGGGTTCGCGGGAGCCAATGAGCAGTTCTTC | CASSEGAGFAGANEQFF | many | TRBV9 | - | TRBJ2-1
TGTGCCACCAGCAGAGATGGTACCTCTGGAAACACCATATATTTT | CATSRDGTSGNTIYF | many | TRBV15 | - | TRBJ1-3
TGTGCCAGCAGCTCCCGAGGCGGGGGGCAAGAGACCCAGTACTTC | CASSSRGGGQETQYF | many | TRBV7-2 | TRBD2 | TRBJ2-5
TGTGCCAGCAGCTATAGGCGGCCGGGACAGACGTACAATGAGCAGTTCTTC | CASSYRRPGQTYNEQFF | few | TRBV7-9 | TRBD1 | TRBJ2-1
TGTGCCAGCATCCCGCAGGGGAAGAACACTGAAGCTTTCTTT | CASIPQGKNTEAFF | - | TRBV12-3/TRBV12-4 | - | TRBJ1-1
TGTGCCAGCAGCCCGGGAGTCTACAATGAGCAGTTCTTC | CASSPGVYNEQFF | - | TRBV7-2 | - | TRBJ2-1
TGTGCCAGCAGAGCCACAGGGGGCCAGCCCCAGCATTTT | CASRATGGQPQHF | - | TRBV2 | TRBD1 | TRBJ1-5
TGCGCCAGCAGCCAAGATGGGAGGGGAGATACGCAGTATTTT | CASSQDGRGDTQYF | many | TRBV4-3 | TRBD2 | TRBJ2-3
TGTGCCAGCTCCCCTAGCCGTAGCGGGAGGGTTTACAATGAGCAGTTCTTC | CASSPSRSGRVYNEQFF | few | TRBV18 | TRBD2 | TRBJ2-1
TGTGCTAGTGGTTTGGAAACGGAGACCCAGTACTTC | CASGLETETQYF | many | TRBV12-5 | - | TRBJ2-5
TGTGCCAGCACCGCGGGCACCTACGAGCAGTACTTC | CASTAGTYEQYF | many | TRBV12-3/TRBV12-4 | - | TRBJ2-7
TGTGCCAGCAGTCCCCGACAGGGAAGCAATCAGCCCCAGCATTTT | CASSPRQGSNQPQHF | - | TRBV27 | TRBD1 | TRBJ1-5
TGTGCCAGCACCTTAGGTTGGGGGAAGGCTGGGGCCAACGTCCTGACTTTC | CASTLGWGKAGANVLTF | many | TRBV6-5 | - | TRBJ2-6
TGTGCCTGGACCACCTTCCTCTCTGGAAACACCATATATTTT | CAWTTFLSGNTIYF | many | TRBV30 | - | TRBJ1-3
TGTGCCAGCAGACAGGGCTTCGGATATGGCTACACCTTC | CASRQGFGYGYTF | few | TRBV2 | - | TRBJ1-2
TGTGCCAGCAGTTACAGGGGAGATCAGCCCCAGCATTTT | CASSYRGDQPQHF | many | TRBV6-1 | TRBD1 | TRBJ1-5